This T cell receptor (beta chain) was captured in a study of blood T cell repertoires in COVID-19 (TCRdb year 2020). For the wider study: Samples from collaborators originated in the United States, Italy and Spain and spanned both the acute and convalescent phases of COVID-19. The material from the prospective study consisted of cDNA or gDNA derived from T cells, B-cell-depleted T cells, or PBMCs. Subjects who had been exposed to COVID-19, were actively infected with it, or had recovered from it provided the deeply sampled blood TCRbeta repertoires that made up the dataset. The repertoires were released in a freely available public database meant as a resource for research on the immune response to SARS-CoV-2. Samples were obtained from the ongoing ImmuneRACE study (first 160 participants) and from roughly 1,300 subjects provided by 6 global collaborators. Sample metadata almost always included a de-identified subject ID, COVID-19 status, age in years and sex. Where HLA class I and class II types were available, the types were taken from metadata supplied by the sample provider, not from assay-based typing. What the research found in general, with its limitations: The quantity of clinical and demographic metadata differed by source and by participant and was supplied without curation.

Enrolling through a virtual design, the prospective study's participants ranged in age from roughly 18 to 90 years and lived across 20 to 30 United States geographic areas. In the prospective study, participants were assigned to cohorts based on the clinical history participants reported in a screening survey and a study questionnaire. ImmuneRACE Cohort 3 recovered participants were defined by two consecutive negative NP/OP PCR tests, healthcare professional clearance, or symptom resolution. In the prospective study, whole blood, serum and a nasopharyngeal or oropharyngeal swab were collected from each participant by mobile phlebotomists. Prospective study participants could optionally give additional blood draws and questionnaires over a roughly 2-month period. Before DNA extraction, blood samples from the prospective study were shipped at room temperature or frozen. On this clone: What this receptor recognizes is not known. No clone much larger than this one lies a single base away; base qualities are absent.

The immunoSEQ Assay, a bias-controlled multiplex PCR, was used to amplify TCRbeta CDR3 regions from genomic DNA. The paper's processing steps were these. Within the assay, amplification of reference gene primers was used to estimate how many nucleated cells each sample contained. Sequence reads were collapsed and filtered to measure the absolute abundance of every unique TCRbeta CDR3 rearrangement. For each sample, productive Simpson clonality was calculated as the square root of Simpson's diversity index over productive rearrangements. In its TCRdb copy, this immuneACCESS table keeps in-frame sequences only and misses some clones. Where compared with another copy, unresolved V genes explain less than half of these, and the others have no known cause. For V, J and clone size, that table is used; D and trimming come from the DNA. This sample lists roughly 250,000 clones; around 84% were detected once. The ten biggest clones cover roughly 1.7% of the sample.

V is shortened by 2 bases, J by 4 bases, and the region joining them spans 6 bases. Measured from the cysteine to the phenylalanine, the CDR3 is 13 residues long. Only the CDR3 DNA stays, 39 bases, in frame from base 1. In the germline V gene, CDR1 corresponds to KGHSH and CDR2 to LQKENI. This clonotype originated in a woman between 45 and 60 years old who had recovered from COVID-19. The rearranged chain carries TRBV18 and TRBJ2-1; a confident D gene designation cannot be given. The sample taken for sequencing was PBMCs or T cells enriched from blood (not recorded which). This receptor has the CDR3 CASSPELYNEQFF. In nucleotide form, the sequence is TGTGCCAGCTCACCAGAACTGTACAATGAGCAGTTCTTC.